This record concerns one T cell receptor beta chain sequence. What it binds is not known. TCRdb analysed the 5' RACE reads with MiXCR anew, one entry per CDR3 protein. The data hold 750,000 to 950,000 distinct CDR3 sequences, with approximately 13% observed a single time. The sample is drawn from a study of identical twins. Study findings and constraints: Out-of-frame alpha sequences shared by twins showed excess low generation probability. It was possible that invariant MAIT and iNKT cells partly confounded the zero-insertion analyses. Rather than following the same donors, the conclusions depended on cross-sectional statistical analysis.

Healthy Caucasians alone served as donors. These sequences were also reported in another study, on yellow fever vaccine responses in identical twins.

This sequence originates from a woman aged 18-29 years in good health. Sequencing was carried out using PBMCs.

The CDR3 DNA follows: TGCAGTGCCCCACCCGGGACAGGGGCGTGGGAGCAGTACTTC. It is translated as CSAPPGTGAWEQYF. V gene TRBV20-1 combines with J gene TRBJ2-7, with TRBD1 matching over 10 bases. The length of the CDR3 is 14 residues. Germline trimming cut 6 bases from V and 7 bases from J; bases unmatched to any gene: 12. Looked up from germline, CDR1 is DFQATT and CDR2 is SNEGSKA (reference sequence).